The 8 T cell receptor beta chains presented below share a single source sample, sequenced in a study of sequential checkpoint blockade in melanoma. TCRdb keeps only in-frame clones here, not all; method: immunoSEQ multiplex PCR. The sample has around 26,000 clones; 77% are singletons. Indicated treatment: randomized to nivolumab then ipilimumab (arm A) or the reverse (arm B). The input for sequencing was CD8+ T cells sorted from blood (inferred from file names), taken from a patient given nivolumab and ipilimumab in sequence. These receptors were collected from a human donor with melanoma.

This rearrangement joins TRBV13 to TRBJ2-5; 12 bases fit TRBD1. The J call could be wrong; TRBJ2-7 is a better fit for the DNA end. Germline V gene lookup returns CDR1 PRHDT and CDR2 FYEKMQ (reference sequence). There are 15 residues in the CDR3. The CDR3 is CASSPGTGGPYEQYF. The CDR3 DNA is TGTGCCAGCAGCCCCGGGACAGGGGGCCCCTACGAGCAGTACTTC.

The genes are TRBV6-5 and TRBJ2-2; perhaps TRBD1 as D (6 bases). Germline lookup yields CDR1 MNHEY and CDR2 SVGAGI. V was pared by 6 bases and J by 6 bases, with 8 bases between. This CDR3 has 12 residues. The CDR3, as DNA: TGTGCCAGCAGCACAGGGTCCGGGGAGCTGTTTTTT. Residues: CASSTGSGELFF.

This chain uses TRBV15 with TRBJ2-7; TRBD2 is a possible D gene (6 bases). V was shortened by 9 bases and J by 10 bases, with 16 bases between the two germline ends. CDR3 length: 11 residues. CDR1 LNHNV and CDR2 YYDKDF come from the germline V gene (reference sequence). The CDR3 here is CATEARGIQYF. CDR3 in DNA: TGTGCCACGGAGGCGCGGGGCATCCAGTACTTC. Drawing the rest from reference TRBV15 and TRBJ2-7, the complete variable domain is DAMVIQNPRYQVTQFGKPVTLSCSQTLNHNVMYWYQQKSSQAPKLLFHYYDKDFNNEADTPDNFQSRRPNTSFCFLDIRSPGLGDTAMYLCATEARGIQYFGPGTRLTVT.

This chain links TRBV6-5 with TRBJ2-1, with D perhaps matching TRBD1 (5 bases). The V gene's germline CDR1 is MNHEY and CDR2 SVGAGI. V was trimmed by 2 bases and J by 2 bases, leaving 7 bases between them. The CDR3 runs 14 residues. CDR3 nucleotides: TGTGCCAGCAGTTACGCGGACACCTACAATGAGCAGTTCTTC. Translated, it gives CASSYADTYNEQFF.

The J gene is TRBJ1-4, the V gene TRBV28; 8 bases are shared with TRBD1. V trimming: 5 bases; J trimming: 7 bases; junction bases outside the gene matches: 12. CDR3 length: 16 residues. Germline CDR1 and CDR2: MDHEN and SYDVKM. In nucleotides, the CDR3 is TGTGCCAGCAGTCTAGATTCGACAGGGGTAGGTGAAAAACTGTTTTTT. Its protein product is CASSLDSTGVGEKLFF.

The rearrangement uses TRBV10-1 and TRBJ2-7, with a weak D call TRBD2 (7 bases). Germline CDR1 is WNHNN and CDR2 is SYGVQD (reference sequence). There are 15 residues in the CDR3. Trimming removed 8 bases from V and 0 bases from J, with 17 bases in between. CDR3 residues: CASPRGGSYSYEQYF. The CDR3 nucleotides are TGCGCCAGCCCGAGGGGGGGCAGCTACTCCTACGAGCAGTACTTC.

This clone was counted between two and nine times. The V call is TRBV6-5, the J call TRBJ2-7, with TRBD2 matching 9 bases. CDR1 and CDR2 from the germline V gene are MNHEY and SVGAGI. V trimming: 2 bases; J trimming: 6 bases; junction bases outside the gene matches: 5. There are 14 residues in the CDR3. The CDR3 spells CASSYTGLAGEQYF. DNA of the CDR3: TGTGCCAGCAGTTACACGGGACTAGCAGGCGAGCAGTACTTC.

V gene TRBV27 combines with J gene TRBJ1-2, with 9 bases lining up with TRBD1. With V trimmed by 4 bases and J by 0 bases, 6 bases remained unmatched. In germline, CDR1 is MNHEY, CDR2 SMNVEV (reference sequence). This CDR3 has 16 residues. CDR3 region: CASSSGTGRANYGYTF. The CDR3 coding sequence is TGTGCCAGCAGTTCGGGGACAGGGAGAGCTAACTATGGCTACACCTTC.